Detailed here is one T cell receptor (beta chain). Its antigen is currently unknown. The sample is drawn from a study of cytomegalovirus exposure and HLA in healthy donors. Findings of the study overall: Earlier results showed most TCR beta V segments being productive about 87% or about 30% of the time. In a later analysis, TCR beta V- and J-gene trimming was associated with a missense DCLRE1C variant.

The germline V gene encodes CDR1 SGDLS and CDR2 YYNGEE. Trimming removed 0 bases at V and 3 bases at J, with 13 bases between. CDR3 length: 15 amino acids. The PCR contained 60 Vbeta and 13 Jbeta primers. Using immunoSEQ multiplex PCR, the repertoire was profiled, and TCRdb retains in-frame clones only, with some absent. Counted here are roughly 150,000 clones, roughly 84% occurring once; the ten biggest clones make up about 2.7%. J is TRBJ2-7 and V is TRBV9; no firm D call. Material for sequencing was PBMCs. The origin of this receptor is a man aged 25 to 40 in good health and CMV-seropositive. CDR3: CASSVGAASLYEQYF. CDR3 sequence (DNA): TGTGCCAGCAGCGTAGGGGCAGCTTCCCTCTACGAGCAGTACTTC.